This TCR beta chain was profiled in a study of blood T cell repertoires in COVID-19. About the research overall: T cells, B-cell-depleted T cells, or PBMCs provided the cDNA or gDNA that served as material.

Germline V CDR1 and CDR2: SEHNR, FQNEAQ (reference sequence). This CDR3 has 15 residues. V shed 5 bases, J shed 4 bases, and the junction held 5 bases outside the gene matches. Everyone who took part was 18 to 89 years old, and they came from 24 US areas. Sequencing was performed with immunoSEQ multiplex PCR; in TCRdb, only in-frame clones are kept and a portion is missing. In the table there are more than 400,000 clones, 90% of which are singletons. This receptor was identified in a man younger than 35 who had recovered from COVID-19. J is TRBJ2-3 and V is TRBV7-9, with 11 bases identical to TRBD2. Source material: PBMCs or T cells enriched from blood (not recorded which). CDR3 in amino acids: CASSRPSGRSDTQYF. The CDR3 DNA is TGTGCCAGCAGCCGTCCTAGCGGGAGGTCAGATACGCAGTATTTT. Full variable domain (outside the CDR3, taken from reference TRBV7-9 and TRBJ2-3): DTGVSQNPRHKITKRGQNVTFRCDPISEHNRLYWYRQTLGQGPEFLTYFQNEAQLEKSRLLSDRFSAERPKGSFSTLEIQRTEQGDSAMYLCASSRPSGRSDTQYFGPGTRLTVL.